This TCR beta chain was recorded in a study of CD8 T cells in ankylosing spondylitis (dated by TCRdb to between 2016 and 2019). Concerning the study at large: To find TCR variants linked to disease, the study profiled T cell receptor beta repertoires in ankylosing spondylitis patients and healthy donors. The full study cohort comprised about 24 ankylosing spondylitis patients and roughly 110 healthy donors. Samples of peripheral blood were taken, and for ankylosing spondylitis patients, synovial fluid was collected as well. The paper's findings and limits, for the study overall: Blood from ankylosing spondylitis patients appeared to be characterized by a TCR beta motif made up of several highly homologous amino acid variants. The disease-linked clones had a CD8+ phenotype and were found at relatively low frequencies in peripheral blood. The disease-linked clones were reported as significantly enriched in matched synovial fluid samples from ankylosing spondylitis patients. Some motif variants had previously been reported in the synovial fluid and blood of reactive arthritis patients, which suggests shared mechanisms of disease initiation.

The instrument given in TCRdb is Illumina HiSeq 2500. TCR beta libraries were prepared by quantitative 5'-RACE with molecular barcodes. The paper's processing steps were these. Disease-linked TCR variants were identified with a new computational method built on a probabilistic model of VDJ rearrangement. TCRdb reprocessed the public reads (quality trimming at Q25 with fastp, clone calling with MiXCR) and kept in-frame beta chains. A single entry per CDR3 protein holds the most common genes and DNA from its merged rows. None of the V and J calls come from the authors' own analysis; TCRdb made them. This sample holds roughly 150,000 distinct CDR3 sequences; roughly 10% were observed only once. The top ten hold less than 15% of the sample. CDR1 and CDR2 were assigned from the germline V gene (reference sequence) as DFQATT and SNEGSKA. Ends trimmed: V by 6 bases, J by 8 bases; bases unmatched to a gene: 10. The CDR3 starts with the cysteine, ends with the phenylalanine, and has 13 residues. Here the CDR3 DNA is all that survives: 39 bases in frame from base 1.

A word on this clonotype: Its antigen is unknown. Qualities for individual bases were not recorded, and no much larger clone is one base off.

The TCR sequence derives from a female donor with ankylosing spondylitis or in good health (not recorded which). The chain was built from TRBV20-1 and TRBJ2-1; a stretch of 7 junction bases matches TRBD2. Input material: blood, either unsorted or a sorted T cell fraction (not recorded which). The nucleotide sequence reads as follows: TGCAGTGCCCCTCCTCTAGCGGCGGATGAGCAGTTCTTC. It translates to CSAPPLAADEQFF.